Each of the 18 T cell receptor beta chains below was sequenced from the same sample in a study of blood T cell repertoires in COVID-19 (dated by TCRdb to 2020 to 2021). The library was generated by the immunoSEQ multiplex PCR assay. TCRdb provides this immuneACCESS table in a form limited to in-frame rearrangements. Some clones are lacking; in checked studies, under half of them reflect an unresolved V gene, and why the rest are absent is not known. This sample comprises 250,000 to 300,000 clones, approximately 89% of them detected only once. The top ten clones comprise 2.2% of the sample. Material: peripheral blood. These receptors were collected from a woman between 25 and 40 years old with COVID-19, enrolled during active disease.

In regard to this clone: One end of the junction varies from germline; a read error may be responsible. This rearrangement joins TRBV27 to TRBJ1-6; D gene unclear. CDR3 length: 13 amino acids. Germline CDR1 and CDR2: MNHEY and SMNVEV (reference sequence). The DNA of the CDR3 is TGTGTCAGCACCAGCTCCTATAATTCACCCCTCCACTTT. Protein: CVSTSSYNSPLHF.

This chain links TRBV3-1 (or the pseudogene TRBV3-2) with TRBJ2-6; 7 nucleotides match TRBD1. Trimming took 0 bases from V and 0 from J; bases not matched to a gene: 8. Germline CDR1 is LGHDT and CDR2 is YNNKEL (reference sequence). The CDR3 runs to 19 residues. The CDR3 is CASSQDLPGTVSGANVLTF. The DNA of the CDR3 is TGTGCCAGCAGCCAAGATCTACCCGGGACAGTCTCTGGGGCCAACGTCCTGACTTTC.

The chain has TRBV6-1 and TRBJ1-5; D possibly corresponds to TRBD1 (5 bases). Germline V gene lookup returns CDR1 MNHNS and CDR2 SASEGT. Between the trimmed V and J ends, which lost 1 base and 3 bases, there was a span of 13 bases. The CDR3 loop spans 16 amino acids. In DNA form, the CDR3 reads TGTGCCAGCAGTGAAGAAAGGACAAAATTCAATCAGCCCCAGCATTTT. Encoded protein: CASSEERTKFNQPQHF.

The chain employs TRBV10-3 and TRBJ1-2; TRBD1 matches 10 bases. The CDR3 length is 14 residues. The germline V gene has CDR1 ENHRY and CDR2 SYGVKD. The junction had 6 bases not matched to a gene; V was cut back by 7 bases and J by 4 bases. The CDR3 DNA reads as TGTGCCATCACTCCGGGACAGGGGACCTATGGCTACACCTTC. This sequence encodes CAITPGQGTYGYTF.

V gene TRBV3-1 (or the pseudogene TRBV3-2) combines with J gene TRBJ1-5, with D perhaps TRBD1 (5 bases). Trimming took 1 base from V and 6 from J, leaving 13 bases between them. CDR1 is LGHDT and CDR2 is YNNKEL in the germline V gene (reference sequence). This CDR3 spans 15 amino acids. The CDR3 DNA follows: TGTGCCAGCAGCCAAGGGCCTGGGGGGATTCAGCCCCAGCATTTT. It yields the protein CASSQGPGGIQPQHF.

The genes are TRBV5-4 and TRBJ1-2; D is unclear. V was pared by 2 bases and J by 1 base, with 15 bases between. The CDR3 is 16 residues long. Germline values: CDR1 SGHNT, CDR2 YYREEE (reference sequence). The CDR3, as DNA: TGTGCCAGCAGCTTAGATTCCCGTACTCTTAACTATGGCTACACCTTC. Protein: CASSLDSRTLNYGYTF.

This chain connects TRBV12-3 or TRBV12-4 to TRBJ1-1; D ambiguous. The CDR3 runs to 12 residues. Trimming shortened V by 5 bases and J by 0 bases, and 4 bases separated the two germline ends. CDR3 nucleotides: TGTGCCAGCAGTGTAATGAACACTGAAGCTTTCTTT. Amino acid sequence: CASSVMNTEAFF.

The chain recombines TRBV5-5 with TRBJ2-7; TRBD1 is a possible D gene (7 bases). Germline assignment: CDR1 SGHKS and CDR2 YYEKEE (reference sequence). The CDR3 has 15 amino acids. Deletions cut 3 bases from V and 1 base from J, with 14 bases between. CDR3 residues: CASSSGARGSYEQYF. The CDR3, as DNA: TGTGCCAGCAGCTCGGGGGCCAGGGGGTCCTACGAGCAGTACTTC.

The chain employs TRBV10-1 and TRBJ2-2; D uncertain. Germline V gene sequence: CDR1 WNHNN, CDR2 SYGVQD (reference sequence). The CDR3 is made up of 13 amino acids. V was shortened by 6 bases and J by 4 bases, with 9 bases between the two germline ends. The CDR3 region has the DNA TGCGCCAGCAGGGCAAGTTCCACCGGGGAGCTGTTTTTT. This encodes CASRASSTGELFF.

The chain employs TRBV18 and TRBJ1-1; TRBD1 agrees at 11 bases. Germline loops: CDR1 KGHSH, CDR2 LQKENI. V was clipped by 3 bases and J by 3 bases; unmatched bases: 12. This CDR3 is built from 18 residues. CDR3 DNA: TGTGCCAGCTCACCCCAGCAAGGACAGGGGGCTCGGGACACTGAAGCTTTCTTT. Translated: CASSPQQGQGARDTEAFF. Based on the CDR3 plus reference TRBV18 and TRBJ1-1, the full variable domain is NAGVMQNPRHLVRRRGQEARLRCSPMKGHSHVYWYRQLPEEGLKFMVYLQKENIIDESGMPKERFSAEFPKEGPSILRIQQVVRGDSAAYFCASSPQQGQGARDTEAFFGQGTRLTVV.

The chain has TRBV2 and TRBJ2-7, with 8 nucleotides matching TRBD1. CDR1 is SNHLY and CDR2 is FYNNEI in the germline V gene. CDR3 length equals 14 residues. J was trimmed by 0 bases and V by 7 bases; bases with no gene match: 5. Written as DNA, the CDR3 is TGTGCCAGCAAGGGACAGGAGCTCTCCTACGAGCAGTACTTC. It yields the protein CASKGQELSYEQYF.

The V and J genes are TRBV19 and TRBJ2-5; D unresolved. The CDR3 sequence is 11 residues long. CDR1 is LNHDA and CDR2 is SQIVND in the germline V gene (reference sequence). Trimming pared 4 bases from V and 3 bases from J, leaving 3 bases between. The CDR3 nucleotides read TGTGCCAGTAGTACCAAAGAGACCCAGTACTTC. This encodes CASSTKETQYF.

The rearrangement uses TRBV19 and TRBJ1-1, with D tentatively TRBD1 (5 bases). CDR1 and CDR2 (germline): LNHDA, SQIVND (reference sequence). The length of the CDR3 is 13 residues. V gave up 6 bases and J gave up 2 bases, with 10 bases separating them. CDR3 loop: CASSATGNTEAFF. The CDR3 DNA follows: TGTGCCAGTAGCGCTACAGGAAACACTGAAGCTTTCTTT.

The chain joins TRBV27 to TRBJ1-6; 7 bases are shared with TRBD1. The germline V gene has CDR1 MNHEY and CDR2 SMNVEV (reference sequence). V shed 5 bases and J 1 base; nucleotides not matched to a gene: 11. This CDR3 contains 18 residues. The CDR3 loop reads CASSPTRTGGSYNSPLHF. DNA of the CDR3: TGTGCCAGCAGTCCTACCCGGACAGGAGGGTCCTATAATTCACCCCTCCACTTT.

The rearrangement links TRBV4-1 to TRBJ1-2, with TRBD1 identical over 12 bases. Germline V gene sequence: CDR1 MGHRA, CDR2 YSYEKL. Unmatched junction bases numbered 10, after V lost 2 bases and J lost 6 bases. The CDR3 is 17 amino acids. The CDR3 DNA is TGCGCCAGCAGCCAAATGATCCGGGACAGGGGGCTTCATGGCTACACCTTC. Translating it yields CASSQMIRDRGLHGYTF.

The J gene is TRBJ2-7, the V gene TRBV12-3 or TRBV12-4; D call uncertain. Trimming left V 4 bases short and J 2 bases short, with 6 bases between. The CDR3 runs 12 residues. The CDR3 DNA reads as TGTGCCAGCAGTTCTACCACCTACGAGCAGTACTTC. Translating it yields CASSSTTYEQYF.

CDR3: CASSLDQGGSTNEKLFF. In nucleotides, the CDR3 is TGTGCCAGCAGCTTAGATCAGGGAGGCAGCACTAATGAAAAACTGTTTTTT. This chain uses TRBV11-2 with TRBJ1-4; tentatively, D is TRBD1 (5 bases). Trimming cost V 0 bases and J 2 bases, with 13 bases left between them. CDR3 size: 17 residues. CDR1 is SGHAT, CDR2 FQNNGV, per germline.

The chain is built from TRBV19 and TRBJ1-1; possible D gene TRBD1, 6 bases. V lost 5 bases and J 0 bases, leaving 10 bases between the germline ends. The germline CDR1 and CDR2 sequences are LNHDA and SQIVND (reference sequence). The CDR3 spans 14 residues. The DNA for the CDR3 is TGTGCCAGTAGTTCGGACAGCATGAACACTGAAGCTTTCTTT. Translating it yields CASSSDSMNTEAFF.